These 21 T cell receptor beta chains were all obtained from the same sample, sequenced in a study of blood T cell repertoires in COVID-19. The table came from immunoSEQ multiplex PCR; TCRdb's copy has only in-frame clones and leaves some out. The data contain over 250,000 clones, 89% of them seen just once; the ten biggest clones take up 9.5% to 15%. Sequenced sample: peripheral blood. The receptors come from a woman in her sixties or seventies with acute or convalescent COVID-19.

The chain combines TRBV18 with TRBJ2-7, with unresolved D. V was clipped by 2 bases and J by 3 bases, with 14 bases between them. The CDR3 contains 15 residues. Germline V gene data show CDR1 as KGHSH and CDR2 as LQKENI. The CDR3 here is CASSPRKEQLYEQYF. DNA of the CDR3: TGTGCCAGCTCACCAAGGAAGGAGCAACTCTACGAGCAGTACTTC.

This clone has only one observation. This chain links TRBV2 with TRBJ2-7; 9 nucleotides align to TRBD1. CDR3 length equals 14 residues. The V gene end was trimmed by 6 bases and the J gene end by 9 bases; junction bases not matched to a gene: 12. Germline CDR1 is SNHLY and CDR2 is FYNNEI. DNA for the CDR3: TGTGCCAGCAGCTTATCGGGACAGGGAGTAGGGCAGTACTTC. As protein: CASSLSGQGVGQYF.

The chain joins TRBV5-4 to TRBJ2-2; D gene uncertain. From germline, CDR1 is SGHNT and CDR2 YYREEE (reference sequence). This CDR3 is built from 16 residues. Deletions cut 0 bases from V and 1 base from J, with 10 bases between. The CDR3 sequence is CASSLGSPLNTGELFF. In nucleotides, the CDR3 is TGTGCCAGCAGCTTGGGTTCCCCTCTGAACACCGGGGAGCTGTTTTTT.

The V gene is TRBV6-2 or TRBV6-3, the J gene TRBJ1-1; D perhaps matches TRBD1 (6 bases). Germline V gene sequence: CDR1 MNHEY, CDR2 SVGEGT. Trimming removed 2 bases at V and 5 bases at J, with 12 bases between. The CDR3 sequence is 14 residues long. The CDR3 loop reads CASSYEARGTEAFF. The CDR3 nucleotides are TGTGCCAGCAGTTACGAGGCCAGGGGAACTGAAGCTTTCTTT.

This rearrangement joins TRBV27 to TRBJ2-5; possible D gene TRBD1, 6 bases. There are 15 residues in the CDR3. The germline V and J ends were trimmed by 3 bases and 1 base, with 12 bases remaining between them. The germline gives CDR1 MNHEY, CDR2 SMNVEV (reference sequence). The CDR3 reads CASSLATGLQETQYF. The CDR3 region has the DNA TGTGCCAGCAGTTTGGCCACAGGGCTCCAAGAGACCCAGTACTTC.

The chain uses TRBV18 and TRBJ2-3; D is ambiguous. V lost 0 bases, J lost 7 bases, and 8 bases lay in between. Germline loops: CDR1 KGHSH, CDR2 LQKENI. The length of the CDR3 is 13 residues. Written as DNA, the CDR3 is TGTGCCAGCTCACCACCAGGTAGCCATACGCAGTATTTT. It translates to CASSPPGSHTQYF.

The chain employs TRBV2 and TRBJ1-5; D is possibly TRBD1 (5 bases). V was cut by 1 base and J by 0 bases, with 10 bases left in between. The length of the CDR3 is 16 residues. Germline V CDR1 and CDR2: SNHLY, FYNNEI. In nucleotides, the CDR3 is TGTGCCAGCAGTGAAGGGGGCTTGGGTAGCAATCAGCCCCAGCATTTT. Protein product: CASSEGGLGSNQPQHF.

The V call is TRBV9, the J call TRBJ1-5, with D hard to call. Germline assignment: CDR1 SGDLS and CDR2 YYNGEE. Deletions cut 6 bases from V and 7 bases from J, with 11 bases between. The CDR3 spans 12 residues. The CDR3 DNA reads as TGTGCCAGCAAAGAGCGAAACCAGCCCCAGCATTTT. Residues: CASKERNQPQHF.

The chain employs TRBV7-3 and TRBJ2-2, with 10 bases identical to TRBD2. Looked up from germline, CDR1 is SGHTA and CDR2 is FQGTGA. Losses at the gene ends were 6 bases for V and 5 bases for J; bases not matched to a gene: 6. The CDR3 consists of 15 residues. CDR3 sequence (DNA): TGTGCCAGCAGGTCTAGCGGGAGTTATACCGGGGAGCTGTTTTTT. It codes for CASRSSGSYTGELFF.

The count of this clone is one. The chain combines TRBV6-2 or TRBV6-3 with TRBJ2-2, with 9 bases matching TRBD1. This CDR3 is built from 15 residues. V trimming: 2 bases; J trimming: 6 bases; junction bases outside the gene matches: 4. Germline assignment: CDR1 MNHEY and CDR2 SVGEGT. The CDR3 sequence is CASSYGNRGPGELFF. In DNA, the CDR3 is TGTGCCAGCAGTTACGGTAACAGGGGGCCCGGGGAGCTGTTTTTT.

The V gene is TRBV28, the J gene TRBJ1-1, with D possibly TRBD1 on 6 matching bases. CDR1 is MDHEN, CDR2 SYDVKM, per germline. The CDR3 has 12 residues. V dropped 7 bases and J dropped 8 bases, with 14 bases sitting between them. Here the CDR3 reads CASTITGTEAFF. The DNA for the CDR3 is TGTGCCAGCACCATTACAGGGACCGAAGCTTTCTTT.

The rearrangement uses TRBV27 and TRBJ2-3; 9 bases fit TRBD2. Germline V lookup: CDR1 MNHEY, CDR2 SMNVEV (reference sequence). The V segment lost 8 bases and the J segment 3 bases; nucleotides outside the gene matches: 12. The CDR3 covers 16 residues. This CDR3 reads CASYPYVAGDTDTQYF. The CDR3 DNA reads as TGTGCCAGCTATCCGTATGTAGCGGGAGATACAGATACGCAGTATTTT.

This clone was found once. The rearrangement joins TRBV7-2 to TRBJ1-5; 8 nucleotides line up with TRBD1. This CDR3 spans 15 amino acids. CDR1 is SGHTA, CDR2 FQGNSA, per germline. V was pared by 1 base and J by 5 bases, with 4 bases of the junction left unmatched. The chain's CDR3 is CASSLDGRGHQPQHF. The CDR3 DNA reads as TGTGCCAGCAGCTTAGATGGCAGGGGGCATCAGCCCCAGCATTTT.

The chain joins TRBV7-9 to TRBJ1-6; maybe TRBD1 (6 bases). The ends were cut back, 6 bases at V and 7 bases at J, with 19 bases in the middle. Germline CDR1 is SEHNR and CDR2 is FQNEAQ (reference sequence). The CDR3 is made up of 16 amino acids. The DNA for the CDR3 is TGTGCCAGCAGTACGACGGGGGGCGCGAGGAATTCACCCCTCCACTTT. Translated, it gives CASSTTGGARNSPLHF.

The J gene is TRBJ2-1, the V gene TRBV5-1, with 10 bases identical to TRBD2. V was clipped by 0 bases and J by 9 bases; unmatched bases: 6. The germline V gene encodes CDR1 SGHRS and CDR2 YFSETQ. The CDR3 extends over 15 amino acids. CDR3 bases: TGCGCCAGCAGCTTGGTCGCTAGCGGGAGTGGTGAGCAGTTCTTC. This encodes CASSLVASGSGEQFF.

CDR3 nucleotides: TGCGCCAGCAGCCCTGGGGCAGGCCGGGCCTACGAGCAGTACTTC. Encoded protein: CASSPGAGRAYEQYF. The chain links TRBV5-1 to TRBJ2-7; a possible D gene is TRBD1 (5 bases). Per germline, CDR1 SGHRS and CDR2 YFSETQ. V dropped 4 bases and J dropped 2 bases, with 16 bases sitting between them. The CDR3 length is 15 residues.

The CDR3 sequence: CASSIQGEQPQHF. As DNA, the CDR3 is TGTGCCAGTAGTATACAGGGGGAACAGCCCCAGCATTTT. V is TRBV19 and J is TRBJ1-5, with 7 bases identical to TRBD1. Trimming at V came to 2 bases and at J to 7 bases, leaving 2 bases not matched to a gene. There are 13 residues in the CDR3. The germline V gene encodes CDR1 LNHDA and CDR2 SQIVND (reference sequence).

V gene TRBV29-1 combines with J gene TRBJ2-2; D is perhaps TRBD1 (5 bases). The CDR3 runs 15 residues. Trimming pared 4 bases from V and 2 bases from J, leaving 14 bases between. Germline lookup yields CDR1 SQVTM and CDR2 ANQGSEA. The CDR3, as DNA: TGCAGCGTTGGTCGTGCGCAGGGCAACACCGGGGAGCTGTTTTTT. Protein sequence: CSVGRAQGNTGELFF.

The chain uses TRBV19 and TRBJ1-5; 7 nucleotides agree with TRBD1. Germline V gene data show CDR1 as LNHDA and CDR2 as SQIVND (reference sequence). The CDR3 is 15 amino acids. V was pared by 10 bases and J by 1 base, with 10 bases of the junction left unmatched. The CDR3 region is CATNAGTESNQPQHF. CDR3 DNA sequence: TGTGCCACCAACGCAGGGACAGAGAGCAATCAGCCCCAGCATTTT.

J is TRBJ2-3 and V is TRBV27; 10 bases match TRBD2. CDR1 MNHEY and CDR2 SMNVEV come from the germline V gene (reference sequence). CDR3 length: 18 amino acids. J lost 1 base, V lost 3 bases, and 10 bases had no gene match. CDR3 amino acids: CASSFLGAGGWGTDTQYF. The CDR3 DNA sequence: TGTGCCAGCAGTTTCCTTGGAGCGGGGGGGTGGGGCACAGATACGCAGTATTTT.

DNA of the CDR3: TGTGCCAGCAGTTCCCCGGGACTAACAACTAATGAAAAACTGTTTTTT. Translating it yields CASSSPGLTTNEKLFF. The chain has TRBV28 and TRBJ1-4, with a weak D call TRBD1 (5 bases). The length of the CDR3 is 16 residues. The germline V gene encodes CDR1 MDHEN and CDR2 SYDVKM. Trimming left V 4 bases short and J 0 bases short, with 12 bases between.